This T cell receptor (beta chain) comes out of a study of response to subunit inactivated influenza vaccine. Study results and limitations: Authors suggested each seasonal influenza vaccination recruits few new T cells.

The table lists this clonotype with many counts. Its antigen is undetermined. CDR1 and CDR2 from the germline V gene are MRHNA and SNTAGT. V lost 8 bases to trimming and J lost 0 bases, with 11 bases between them. This CDR3 has 14 residues. TCRdb recomputed calls from the RT-PCR reads with MiXCR, one row per CDR3 protein. The sample consists of 200,000 to 300,000 distinct CDR3 sequences, 10% to 15% of them appearing once. The receptor was derived from a man aged 50 to 60 who received an inactivated influenza vaccine. The specimen comprised non-naive T cells sorted from PBMCs, sampled less than 15 days before vaccination. This chain links TRBV6-4 with TRBJ1-5, with D unclear. The CDR3 loop reads CASSRLDSNQPQHF. CDR3 sequence (DNA): TGTGCCAGCTCCCGACTCGATAGCAATCAGCCCCAGCATTTT.